This T cell receptor (beta chain) was profiled in a study of T-cell memory formation after mild COVID-19. Germline V lookup: CDR1 MDHEN, CDR2 SYDVKM. The CDR3 length is 16 residues. V dropped 3 bases and J dropped 7 bases, with 16 bases sitting between them. From the 5' RACE reads, TCRdb called clonotypes with MiXCR, one entry per CDR3 protein. The data contain 300,000 to 400,000 distinct CDR3 sequences, more than 15% of them singletons. Sequencing was carried out using PBMCs or a T cell subset sorted from them (not recorded which). The chain is built from TRBV28 and TRBJ1-6, with D possibly TRBD1 on 5 matching bases. The receptor was isolated from a man in his late teens or twenties who had mild COVID-19 (a few samples of this study predate the infection). Cell type and time point are not known. CDR3 amino acids: CASSFLGGGENSPLHF. The CDR3 nucleotides read TGTGCCAGCAGTTTTCTCGGGGGAGGTGAGAATTCACCCCTCCACTTT.